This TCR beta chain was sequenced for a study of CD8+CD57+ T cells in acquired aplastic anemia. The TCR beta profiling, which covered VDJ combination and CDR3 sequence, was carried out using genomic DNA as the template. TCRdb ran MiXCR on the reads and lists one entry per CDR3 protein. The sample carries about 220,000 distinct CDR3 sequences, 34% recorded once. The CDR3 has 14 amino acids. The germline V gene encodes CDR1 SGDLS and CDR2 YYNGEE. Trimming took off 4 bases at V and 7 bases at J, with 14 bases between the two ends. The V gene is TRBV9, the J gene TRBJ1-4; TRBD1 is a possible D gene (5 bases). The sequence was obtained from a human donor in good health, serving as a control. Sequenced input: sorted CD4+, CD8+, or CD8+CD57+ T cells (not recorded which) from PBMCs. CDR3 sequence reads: CASSLRVEGEKLFF. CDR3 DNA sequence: TGTGCCAGCAGCCTCAGGGTGGAGGGTGAAAAACTGTTTTTT.